The clone carrying this TCR beta chain has more than one count but fewer than ten. The data are from a study of blood T cell repertoires in COVID-19. Overall study: COVID-19 samples from acute and convalescent phases originated in the United States, Italy and Spain. Sources were T cells, B-cell-depleted T cells, or PBMCs; the material itself was cDNA or gDNA.

Per the original methods: Amplification from reference gene primers served as the basis for estimated nucleated cell counts. Libraries were prepared by immunoSEQ multiplex PCR; TCRdb keeps only in-frame clonotypes and omits some of them. The V and J calls and clone size were taken over from that table, and D and trimming were inferred from the DNA. The sample carries about 99,000 clones, 70% to 90% recorded once. Trimming at V came to 7 bases and at J to 6 bases, leaving 8 bases not matched to a gene. CDR3 size: 14 residues. Germline V gives CDR1 LNHNV, CDR2 YYDKDF (reference sequence). Sequenced: peripheral blood. The source is a man in his fifties in a cohort sampled during active COVID-19. The rearrangement joins TRBV15 to TRBJ2-3, with 9 nucleotides matching TRBD1. The CDR3 nucleotides read TGTGCCACCAACCCGACAGGGGGGAGGGATACGCAGTATTTT. The encoded protein is CATNPTGGRDTQYF.